The 21 T cell receptor beta chains below come from one sample, sequenced in a study of early T cells in non-severe SARS-CoV-2 infection (dated by TCRdb to the early 2020s). The library was obtained by 5' RACE. Sequencer: NextSeq 500. TCRdb reanalyzed the raw reads on its own, using fastp at Q25 for trimming and MiXCR for clone calling, and kept in-frame beta chains. Rows with a matching CDR3 protein are joined into one entry that keeps the most common DNA and genes. Across this sample there are 50,000 to 75,000 distinct CDR3 sequences, with 5.5% to 7% seen only once. Clones ranked in the top ten supply around 3.5% of the sample. The sample here was whole blood, taken at baseline. The origin of the receptors is an adult who was a healthcare worker with PCR-confirmed SARS-CoV-2 infection or an uninfected control (not recorded which).

This clonotype was observed at least ten times. The rearrangement joins TRBV30 to TRBJ2-7; 8 bases agree with TRBD1. The V segment lost 3 bases and the J segment 4 bases; nucleotides outside the gene matches: 8. Germline loops: CDR1 GTSNPN, CDR2 SVGIG (reference sequence). The CDR3 runs to 14 residues. In nucleotides, the CDR3 is TGTGCCTGGAGAATGACAGGGGCTGGTTACGAGCAGTACTTC. Its translation: CAWRMTGAGYEQYF. Using reference TRBV30 and TRBJ2-7 for the parts outside the CDR3, the full variable domain is SQTIHQWPATLVQPVGSPLSLECTVEGTSNPNLYWYRQAAGRGLQLLFYSVGIGQISSEVPQNLSASRPQDRQFILSSKKLLLSDSGFYLCAWRMTGAGYEQYFGPGTRLTVT.

This clonotype was detected many times. The rearrangement uses TRBV9 and TRBJ2-1; D is ambiguous. The CDR3 has 13 residues. V was shortened by 7 bases and J by 6 bases, with 14 bases between the two germline ends. The germline V gene encodes CDR1 SGDLS and CDR2 YYNGEE. The CDR3 sequence: CASSVAAANEQFF. The DNA of the CDR3 is TGTGCCAGCTCCGTTGCGGCCGCCAATGAGCAGTTCTTC.

This clonotype was found many times. The V gene is TRBV5-1, the J gene TRBJ2-7; D gene unclear. Trimming cost V 1 base and J 0 bases, with 11 bases left between them. Germline CDR1 is SGHRS and CDR2 is YFSETQ. This CDR3 is built from 15 residues. The CDR3 spells CASSLFDINSYEQYF. The CDR3 DNA follows: TGCGCCAGCAGCTTGTTCGACATTAACTCCTACGAGCAGTACTTC.

This clonotype was seen repeatedly, ten times or more. This rearrangement joins TRBV19 to TRBJ2-7; a weak D match, TRBD2 (5 bases). The CDR3 is made up of 15 amino acids. Trimming removed 7 bases at V and 0 bases at J, with 16 bases between. Germline V gene data show CDR1 as LNHDA and CDR2 as SQIVND (reference sequence). The CDR3 protein is CASTQYPGTSYEQYF. CDR3 nucleotides: TGTGCCAGTACCCAGTACCCGGGAACCTCCTACGAGCAGTACTTC. Based on the CDR3 plus reference TRBV19 and TRBJ2-7, the full variable domain is DGGITQSPKYLFRKEGQNVTLSCEQNLNHDAMYWYRQDPGQGLRLIYYSQIVNDFQKGDIAEGYSVSREKKESFPLTVTSAQKNPTAFYLCASTQYPGTSYEQYFGPGTRLTVT.

A few counts support this clonotype. The gene calls are TRBV20-1 and TRBJ1-5; D remains ambiguous. Germline V gives CDR1 DFQATT, CDR2 SNEGSKA (reference sequence). V was clipped by 2 bases and J by 5 bases, with 10 bases between them. The CDR3 runs 13 residues. This chain's CDR3 is CSARSRRYQPQHF. CDR3 nucleotides: TGCAGTGCTAGAAGCCGTAGGTATCAGCCCCAGCATTTT.

This clonotype was observed a handful of times. The chain recombines TRBV29-1 with TRBJ2-7, with TRBD1 as a possible D gene (6 bases). Germline V CDR1 and CDR2: SQVTM, ANQGSEA. The CDR3 contains 14 residues. V was trimmed by 4 bases and J by 4 bases, leaving 17 bases between them. DNA of the CDR3: TGCAGCGTTGGAAGTAGGGGGTCAAGGTACGAGCAGTACTTC. This encodes CSVGSRGSRYEQYF.

This clonotype was counted many times. The chain couples TRBV7-2 to TRBJ2-7; no reliable D call. Germline CDR1 is SGHTA and CDR2 is FQGNSA. The CDR3 contains 12 residues. V dropped 5 bases and J dropped 0 bases, with 5 bases sitting between them. The CDR3 region has the DNA TGTGCCAGCAGCCCCAGCTCCTACGAGCAGTACTTC. Encoded protein: CASSPSSYEQYF.

At least ten counts were recorded for this clonotype. The genes are TRBV4-1 and TRBJ1-2; the D is unclear. V dropped 1 base and J dropped 1 base, with 7 bases sitting between them. The CDR3 sequence is 14 residues long. Germline V gene sequence: CDR1 MGHRA, CDR2 YSYEKL. CDR3 region: CASSQGGNNYGYTF. CDR3 DNA: TGCGCCAGCAGCCAAGGCGGCAATAACTATGGCTACACCTTC.

This clonotype was recorded at least ten times. J is TRBJ2-7 and V is TRBV4-2; TRBD2 agrees at 8 bases. The germline V gene encodes CDR1 LGHNA and CDR2 YNFKEQ. The CDR3 is made up of 12 amino acids. The ends lost 5 bases at V and 3 bases at J; junction bases unmatched: 0. CDR3 sequence (DNA): TGTGCCAGCAGCGCGGGGGGCTACGAGCAGTACTTC. Translating it yields CASSAGGYEQYF.

This clonotype was detected ten times or more. This rearrangement joins TRBV28 to TRBJ1-1, with D uncertain. Germline values: CDR1 MDHEN, CDR2 SYDVKM. The CDR3 loop spans 10 amino acids. Trimming took 9 bases from V and 5 from J, leaving 7 bases between them. This CDR3 reads CASSRTEAFF. The CDR3 nucleotides are TGTGCCAGTTCAAGAACTGAAGCTTTCTTT. The full variable domain, rest sourced from reference TRBV28 and TRBJ1-1, is DVKVTQSSRYLVKRTGEKVFLECVQDMDHENMFWYRQDPGLGLRLIYFSYDVKMKEKGDIPEGYSVSREKKERFSLILESASTNQTSMYLCASSRTEAFFGQGTRLTVV.

This clonotype has a count of ten or more. The genes are TRBV5-7 and TRBJ1-5; possible D gene TRBD1, 5 bases. TRBV5-7 is recorded as an ORF, its role being uncertain. V was clipped by 4 bases and J by 0 bases, with 20 bases between them. The CDR3 has 18 amino acids. The CDR3 bases are TGTGCCAGCAGCCTTCTAAACGCCGGGACCGATAGCAATCAGCCCCAGCATTTT. Residues: CASSLLNAGTDSNQPQHF.

V usage is TRBV28 and J usage is TRBJ1-4, with a possible D match to TRBD1 (5 bases). Germline V CDR1 and CDR2: MDHEN, SYDVKM. Trimming shortened V by 2 bases and J by 10 bases, and 17 bases separated the two germline ends. The CDR3 is made up of 15 amino acids. CDR3 residues: CASSLRGPPTGKLFF. Here the CDR3 DNA reads TGTGCCAGCAGTTTACGGGGACCCCCGACGGGAAAACTGTTTTTT.

The rearrangement joins TRBV18 to TRBJ2-3, with 8 positions matching TRBD2. V lost 2 bases, J lost 2 bases, and 3 bases stayed unmatched. The germline gives CDR1 KGHSH, CDR2 LQKENI. CDR3 length: 15 residues. The CDR3 region has the DNA TGTGCCAGCTCACCAACTAGCGGCCTCACAGATACGCAGTATTTT. As protein: CASSPTSGLTDTQYF.

This clonotype was seen at least ten times. This chain links TRBV7-9 with TRBJ1-1; no reliable D call. CDR1 is SEHNR and CDR2 is FQNEAQ in the germline V gene (reference sequence). CDR3 length equals 12 residues. Trimming left V 2 bases short and J 4 bases short, with 5 bases between. CDR3 in DNA: TGTGCCAGCAGCTTAAGTAGCACTGAAGCTTTCTTT. It encodes CASSLSSTEAFF. The variable domain in full, completed from reference TRBV7-9 and TRBJ1-1, reads DTGVSQNPRHKITKRGQNVTFRCDPISEHNRLYWYRQTLGQGPEFLTYFQNEAQLEKSRLLSDRFSAERPKGSFSTLEIQRTEQGDSAMYLCASSLSSTEAFFGQGTRLTVV.

The rearrangement joins TRBV28 to TRBJ2-3, with D perhaps matching TRBD1 (6 bases). Between the trimmed V and J ends, which lost 5 bases and 2 bases, there was a span of 20 bases. CDR1 and CDR2 (germline): MDHEN, SYDVKM. This CDR3 contains 17 residues. CDR3 sequence reads: CASSPYGQFSHTDTQYF. The CDR3 nucleotides are TGTGCCAGCAGTCCATATGGACAGTTTAGTCACACAGATACGCAGTATTTT.

The V call is TRBV7-9, the J call TRBJ2-7, with 7 bases identical to TRBD2. V was clipped by 3 bases and J by 2 bases; unmatched bases: 7. In germline, CDR1 is SEHNR, CDR2 FQNEAQ (reference sequence). The CDR3 loop spans 15 amino acids. The CDR3 DNA follows: TGTGCCAGCAGCTTCGGACTAGTGAAGACCTACGAGCAGTACTTC. Residues: CASSFGLVKTYEQYF.

The chain links TRBV5-4 to TRBJ1-4, with 7 bases matching TRBD1. V shed 4 bases and J 5 bases; nucleotides not matched to a gene: 5. The CDR3 loop spans 14 amino acids. In germline, CDR1 is SGHNT, CDR2 YYREEE (reference sequence). In DNA, the CDR3 is TGTGCCAGCAGCCAGGGACAGTTGAATGAAAAACTGTTTTTT. This sequence encodes CASSQGQLNEKLFF.

V usage is TRBV14 and J usage is TRBJ1-6; D unresolved. Trimming removed 4 bases at V and 4 bases at J, with 14 bases between. Germline assignment: CDR1 SGHDN and CDR2 FVKESK. The CDR3 covers 16 residues. The CDR3 here is CASSRSASLYNSPLHF. The CDR3 DNA reads as TGTGCCAGCAGCCGGTCAGCCAGCCTTTATAATTCACCCCTCCACTTT. Full variable domain (remainder filled in from reference TRBV14 and TRBJ1-6): EAGVTQFPSHSVIEKGQTVTLRCDPISGHDNLYWYRRVMGKEIKFLLHFVKESKQDESGMPNNRFLAERTGGTYSTLKVQPAELEDSGVYFCASSRSASLYNSPLHFGNGTRLTVT.

This clonotype was counted between two and nine times. The J gene is TRBJ1-2, the V gene TRBV29-1, with 9 bases matching TRBD1. The J segment lost 1 base and the V segment lost 4 bases, leaving 1 base of the junction unmatched. The germline V gene encodes CDR1 SQVTM and CDR2 ANQGSEA. The CDR3 is made up of 13 amino acids. The DNA of the CDR3 is TGCAGCGTTGGGACAGGGGATAACTATGGCTACACCTTC. It encodes CSVGTGDNYGYTF.

This clonotype has at least ten counts. The V gene is TRBV20-1, the J gene TRBJ2-5; 10 nucleotides line up with TRBD2. This CDR3 spans 17 amino acids. Germline assignment: CDR1 DFQATT and CDR2 SNEGSKA (reference sequence). The junction had 14 bases not matched to a gene; V was cut back by 7 bases and J by 0 bases. DNA of the CDR3: TGCAGTGAAGCCCCCCTAGCGGGAGTTCCATACCAAGAGACCCAGTACTTC. It is translated as CSEAPLAGVPYQETQYF.

This clonotype has ten or more counts. The chain links TRBV5-3 to TRBJ2-1, with D perhaps given as TRBD1 or TRBD2 (7 bases each). TRBV5-3 is noted as an ORF with a role that remains uncertain. With 6 bases removed from V and 4 bases from J, the gap between germline ends came to 32 bases. The CDR3 runs to 20 residues. This CDR3 is CARTLQGGPHPPAGYNEQFF. The CDR3 bases are TGTGCCAGAACCCTCCAGGGGGGGCCACATCCCCCCGCCGGATACAATGAGCAGTTCTTC.